The 30 T cell receptor beta chains given below trace back to one sample, sequenced in a study of shared clonotypes between healthy human individuals. Using immunoSEQ multiplex PCR, the repertoire was profiled, and TCRdb retains in-frame clones only, with some absent. The sample contains 2 million to 2.5 million clones, approximately 94% of which appear only once. The sample was naive CD4+ T cells from PBMCs. Subset: CD45RA+ positively selected. These TCRs come from a man between 18 and 29 years old in good health. Some clones in this sample may be carry-over from other donors' samples.

J is TRBJ2-1 and V is TRBV18; 13 bases are shared with TRBD2. CDR1 and CDR2 (germline): KGHSH, LQKENI. The CDR3 spans 16 residues. After removal of 3 bases from V and 8 bases from J, the junction contained 7 bases not matched to a gene. This chain's CDR3 is CASSPRTSGSEDEQFF. The CDR3 coding sequence is TGTGCCAGCTCACCCCGGACTAGCGGGAGCGAGGATGAGCAGTTCTTC.

This clone has a handful of counts. This rearrangement joins TRBV15 to TRBJ2-7, with D perhaps TRBD1 (6 bases). CDR3 size: 14 residues. Germline V gene lookup returns CDR1 LNHNV and CDR2 YYDKDF (reference sequence). Trimming stripped 0 bases from V and 5 bases from J, with 11 bases between. CDR3 sequence reads: CATSRDRKGDEQYF. Written as DNA, the CDR3 is TGTGCCACCAGCAGAGATCGGAAGGGGGACGAGCAGTACTTC.

This clone has only one observation. This chain uses TRBV9 with TRBJ2-1, with 11 bases matching TRBD2. CDR3 length equals 19 residues. Per germline, CDR1 SGDLS and CDR2 YYNGEE. J gave up 0 bases and V 4 bases, and 12 bases lay outside the gene matches. The CDR3 DNA reads as TGTGCCAGCAGCAGCGGGACTAGCGGTTGGAGAAGCTCCTACAATGAGCAGTTCTTC. Protein product: CASSSGTSGWRSSYNEQFF.

Note on this clone: Other DNA sequences from this sample encode an identical CDR3 as well. V gene TRBV5-1 combines with J gene TRBJ2-1; D unclear. Looked up from germline, CDR1 is SGHRS and CDR2 is YFSETQ. Between the trimmed V and J ends, which lost 0 bases and 0 bases, there was a span of 7 bases. This CDR3 is built from 15 residues. CDR3 sequence reads: CASSLEGPSYNEQFF. CDR3 DNA: TGCGCCAGCAGCTTGGAAGGGCCCTCCTACAATGAGCAGTTCTTC.

The chain has TRBV11-3 and TRBJ2-7; D gene ambiguous. The V gene's germline CDR1 is SGHNT and CDR2 YENEEA. The CDR3 consists of 17 residues. V was trimmed by 5 bases and J by 2 bases, leaving 22 bases between them. In DNA, the CDR3 is TGTGCCAGCAGCCACCCCCCGAAGGCGGTTCTAGCCTACGAGCAGTACTTC. Its protein is CASSHPPKAVLAYEQYF.

The genes are TRBV5-6 and TRBJ2-5; 12 bases align to TRBD2. This CDR3 has 19 amino acids. The trim removed 4 bases at V and 0 bases at J, leaving 13 bases unmatched. Germline CDR1 and CDR2: SGHDT and YYEEEE. CDR3 residues: CASSGPGTSGSLYQETQYF. CDR3 nucleotides: TGTGCCAGCAGCGGCCCCGGGACTAGCGGGTCGTTGTACCAAGAGACCCAGTACTTC.

This clone was observed a few times. This chain connects TRBV6-1 to TRBJ1-1, with TRBD1 as a possible D gene (5 bases). Germline CDR1 and CDR2: MNHNS and SASEGT. The CDR3 has 15 amino acids. Trimming took off 7 bases at V and 4 bases at J, with 19 bases between the two ends. The CDR3 loop is CASIFNRDYTTEAFF. CDR3 DNA sequence: TGTGCCAGCATTTTCAACCGGGACTACACCACTGAAGCTTTCTTT.

This chain uses TRBV28 with TRBJ1-5, with D possibly TRBD1 on 6 matching bases. CDR3 length equals 15 residues. Trimming took 10 bases from V and 0 from J, leaving 16 bases between them. The V gene's germline CDR1 is MDHEN and CDR2 SYDVKM. For the CDR3, the DNA is TGTGCCACCAAGACCGGACAGATTAGCAATCAGCCCCAGCATTTT. This gives the protein CATKTGQISNQPQHF.

The rearrangement joins TRBV7-3 to TRBJ2-5; 8 bases match TRBD1. Germline CDR1 SGHTA, CDR2 FQGTGA. CDR3 length: 15 residues. Germline trimming cut 5 bases from V and 0 bases from J; bases unmatched to any gene: 5. CDR3 in amino acids: CASSPLGQDQETQYF. The CDR3 DNA follows: TGTGCCAGCAGCCCCCTGGGACAGGACCAAGAGACCCAGTACTTC.

This clone appeared once. This chain connects TRBV7-3 to TRBJ2-7, with D hard to call. V lost 0 bases and J lost 3, with 6 bases in between. From germline, CDR1 is SGHTA and CDR2 FQGTGA. The CDR3 runs 13 residues. The DNA for the CDR3 is TGTGCCAGCAGCTTAACATTGGGCTACGAGCAGTACTTC. It codes for CASSLTLGYEQYF.

V gene TRBV18 combines with J gene TRBJ2-7, with 10 bases aligning to TRBD1. The CDR3 is made up of 13 amino acids. The J segment lost 3 bases and the V segment lost 6 bases, leaving 2 bases of the junction unmatched. The germline V gene has CDR1 KGHSH and CDR2 LQKENI. For the CDR3, the DNA is TGTGCCAGCTCGACAGGGGGCAACTACGAGCAGTACTTC. Residues: CASSTGGNYEQYF.

The chain combines TRBV28 with TRBJ1-2; a weak D match, TRBD1 (6 bases). This CDR3 comprises 15 residues. CDR1 and CDR2 (germline): MDHEN, SYDVKM. The V and J ends lost 0 bases and 4 bases respectively, with 12 bases between them. The CDR3 nucleotides are TGTGCCAGCAGTTTATGGCAGGGGTTTGGCTATGGCTACACCTTC. Translating it yields CASSLWQGFGYGYTF.

The CDR3 loop is CASGGVGQYF. For the CDR3, the DNA is TGTGCCAGCGGGGGGGTTGGTCAGTATTTT. This chain uses TRBV28 with TRBJ2-3; 7 positions agree with TRBD2. Germline V gene sequence: CDR1 MDHEN, CDR2 SYDVKM. The V and J ends lost 8 bases and 12 bases, in that order; junction bases with no gene match: 5. The CDR3 consists of 10 residues.

This rearrangement joins TRBV7-3 to TRBJ2-1; 11 nucleotides line up with TRBD2. The junction had 3 bases not matched to a gene; V was cut back by 5 bases and J by 0 bases. The germline V gene has CDR1 SGHTA and CDR2 FQGTGA. This CDR3 is 16 amino acids long. The CDR3 spells CASSRTSGHSYNEQFF. The CDR3 DNA reads as TGTGCCAGCAGCCGGACTAGCGGGCACTCCTACAATGAGCAGTTCTTC.

This chain links TRBV7-2 with TRBJ1-5; 10 nucleotides agree with TRBD1. Germline V gene data show CDR1 as SGHTA and CDR2 as FQGNSA. Trimming removed 3 bases from V and 4 bases from J; junction bases left unmatched: 3. The CDR3 is made up of 15 amino acids. CDR3 region: CASSFGQGVNQPQHF. The CDR3 DNA reads as TGTGCCAGCAGCTTCGGACAGGGGGTAAATCAGCCCCAGCATTTT.

The V gene is TRBV21-1, the J gene TRBJ2-7; no DNA check was done on the table's D call, TRBD2. TRBV21-1 constitutes a pseudogene. The CDR3 contains 14 residues. DNA for the CDR3: TGTGCCAGCAGCCCCCGCGACTCTTCCTACGAGCAGTACTTC. Protein product: CASSPRDSSYEQYF.

The chain uses TRBV18 and TRBJ2-2; TRBD1 matches at 12 bases. V trimming: 6 bases; J trimming: 7 bases; junction bases outside the gene matches: 6. The CDR3 extends over 15 amino acids. In germline, CDR1 is KGHSH, CDR2 LQKENI. CDR3 protein: CASSAGQGAHGELFF. As DNA, the CDR3 is TGTGCCAGCTCGGCGGGACAGGGGGCCCACGGGGAGCTGTTTTTT. The full variable domain, with the rest looked up from reference TRBV18 and TRBJ2-2, is NAGVMQNPRHLVRRRGQEARLRCSPMKGHSHVYWYRQLPEEGLKFMVYLQKENIIDESGMPKERFSAEFPKEGPSILRIQQVVRGDSAAYFCASSAGQGAHGELFFGEGSRLTVL.

The chain carries TRBV5-1 and TRBJ2-7; the match to TRBD2 covers 13 bases. CDR3 length: 16 amino acids. With V trimmed by 5 bases and J by 0 bases, 5 bases remained unmatched. Germline V CDR1 and CDR2: SGHRS, YFSETQ. DNA for the CDR3: TGCGCCAGCAGGGGGGGGACTAGCGGGACCTCCTACGAGCAGTACTTC. It is translated as CASRGGTSGTSYEQYF. Filled out from reference TRBV5-1 and TRBJ2-7, the complete variable domain reads KAGVTQTPRYLIKTRGQQVTLSCSPISGHRSVSWYQQTPGQGLQFLFEYFSETQRNKGNFPGRFSGRQFSNSRSEMNVSTLELGDSALYLCASRGGTSGTSYEQYFGPGTRLTVT.

The chain joins TRBV29-1 to TRBJ1-5; no definite D call. Germline CDR1 SQVTM, CDR2 ANQGSEA. V was shortened by 4 bases and J by 2 bases, with 9 bases between the two germline ends. The CDR3 extends over 13 amino acids. In DNA, the CDR3 is TGCAGCGTTGTAGGCACGGGCAATCAGCCCCAGCATTTT. Amino acid sequence: CSVVGTGNQPQHF.

The CDR3 sequence is CASILAGGGADTQYF. CDR3 nucleotide sequence: TGTGCCAGCATCTTAGCGGGAGGGGGGGCAGATACGCAGTATTTT. V and J are TRBV28 and TRBJ2-3; 11 nucleotides align to TRBD2. With V trimmed by 7 bases and J by 4 bases, 7 bases remained unmatched. The CDR3 contains 15 residues. In germline, CDR1 is MDHEN, CDR2 SYDVKM.

The chain employs TRBV7-2 and TRBJ1-5; TRBD1 is a possible D gene (5 bases). The ends were cut back, 0 bases at V and 7 bases at J, with 16 bases in the middle. This CDR3 comprises 16 residues. CDR1 is SGHTA and CDR2 is FQGNSA in the germline V gene. The CDR3 DNA sequence: TGTGCCAGCAGCTTAGCGGGGAGGGGATCAAACCAGCCCCAGCATTTT. It codes for CASSLAGRGSNQPQHF.

The chain carries TRBV5-8 and TRBJ2-7; a possible D gene is TRBD1 (5 bases). Trimming took off 1 base at V and 6 bases at J, with 14 bases between the two ends. The CDR3 is 14 amino acids. Germline-derived CDR1 and CDR2 are SGHTS and YDEGEE. The CDR3 DNA follows: TGTGCCAGCAGCTTGTCTGGGGCTGGAGTCGAGCAGTACTTC. Its protein is CASSLSGAGVEQYF.

This clone was seen only a few times. V gene TRBV9 combines with J gene TRBJ1-1; D is unclear. The V end was cut by 2 bases, the J end by 5 bases, with 10 bases between. The CDR3 is made up of 13 amino acids. In germline, CDR1 is SGDLS, CDR2 YYNGEE. The CDR3 coding sequence is TGTGCCAGCAGCGTTACAGTGTGGACTGAAGCTTTCTTT. Protein product: CASSVTVWTEAFF.

The CDR3 bases are TGTGCCTCGTCCGGGACCACAGCCGGGGAGCTGTTTTTT. It encodes CASSGTTAGELFF. The chain combines TRBV5-6 with TRBJ2-2; D may match TRBD1 or TRBD2 (5 bases each). Germline V gives CDR1 SGHDT, CDR2 YYEEEE. V lost 10 bases and J lost 6, with 16 bases in between. The CDR3 is 13 residues long. The full variable domain, rest sourced from reference TRBV5-6 and TRBJ2-2, is DAGVTQSPTHLIKTRGQQVTLRCSPKSGHDTVSWYQQALGQGPQFIFQYYEEEERQRGNFPDRFSGHQFPNYSSELNVNALLLGDSALYLCASSGTTAGELFFGEGSRLTVL.

The gene calls are TRBV10-1 and TRBJ2-2; a possible D gene is TRBD1 (6 bases). Germline loops: CDR1 WNHNN, CDR2 SYGVQD (reference sequence). The CDR3 is 14 residues long. V was clipped by 5 bases and J by 1 base, with 8 bases between them. In nucleotides, the CDR3 is TGCGCCAGCAGTAAGGGACAGAACACCGGGGAGCTGTTTTTT. Its translation is CASSKGQNTGELFF.

The V call is TRBV6-4, the J call TRBJ2-7, with a weak D call TRBD2 (6 bases). V was trimmed by 0 bases and J by 0 bases, leaving 24 bases between them. The germline gives CDR1 MRHNA, CDR2 SNTAGT. The CDR3 length is 20 residues. The CDR3 DNA sequence: TGTGCCAGCAGTGACTCGAAGAGGACTAACGCATTACTACGCTCCTACGAGCAGTACTTC. Its protein is CASSDSKRTNALLRSYEQYF.

About this clone itself: Other DNA sequences in the sample encode the same CDR3. The J gene is TRBJ2-3, the V gene TRBV28; D gene uncertain. CDR3 length equals 12 residues. V dropped 6 bases and J dropped 0 bases, with 4 bases sitting between them. Germline loops: CDR1 MDHEN, CDR2 SYDVKM. The CDR3 is CASSPSTDTQYF. The CDR3 DNA reads TGTGCCAGCAGCCCTAGCACAGATACGCAGTATTTT.

In its sample, this clone was seen once. The V and J genes are TRBV28 and TRBJ2-3; D gene ambiguous. Germline CDR1 is MDHEN and CDR2 is SYDVKM. V lost 6 bases and J lost 7, with 8 bases in between. The length of the CDR3 is 11 residues. The CDR3 bases are TGTGCCAGCAGCCCGAGGAATACGCAGTATTTT. Its protein product is CASSPRNTQYF. Together with reference TRBV28 and TRBJ2-3, the CDR3 gives the full variable domain: DVKVTQSSRYLVKRTGEKVFLECVQDMDHENMFWYRQDPGLGLRLIYFSYDVKMKEKGDIPEGYSVSREKKERFSLILESASTNQTSMYLCASSPRNTQYFGPGTRLTVL.

V usage is TRBV27 and J usage is TRBJ2-1; 8 nucleotides align to TRBD2. This CDR3 spans 14 amino acids. After removal of 7 bases from V and 6 bases from J, the junction contained 8 bases not matched to a gene. Germline-derived CDR1 and CDR2 are MNHEY and SMNVEV (reference sequence). Here the CDR3 DNA reads TGTGCCAGCAACAATCTCCGGGGGGGCAATGAGCAGTTCTTC. It specifies CASNNLRGGNEQFF.

This chain connects TRBV28 to TRBJ1-2, with D tentatively TRBD1 (6 bases). Germline V gene sequence: CDR1 MDHEN, CDR2 SYDVKM. With 8 bases removed from V and 4 bases from J, the gap between germline ends came to 14 bases. The CDR3 spans 13 residues. The CDR3 coding sequence is TGTGCCAGCGCTTCGGGGGGGGCCTATGGCTACACCTTC. It specifies CASASGGAYGYTF.